The sequence of this TCR beta chain was determined in a study of T cells in localized non-small cell lung cancer. Study-wide findings and caveats: Uninvolved adjacent lung showed the highest T cell clonality, exceeding tumor. Median about 58 top-100 tumor clones were shared with paired adjacent lung.

Note on this clone: Its target is not known.

Germline assignment: CDR1 KGHSH and CDR2 LQKENI. V lost 6 bases to trimming and J lost 4 bases, with 18 bases between them. This CDR3 contains 16 residues. Some clones are missing from TCRdb's copy, which holds only in-frame ones; the method was immunoSEQ multiplex PCR. The sample records 50,000 to 75,000 clones, approximately 90% being singletons. V is TRBV18 and J is TRBJ2-2; D gene ambiguous. This clonotype originated in a man aged 35 to 70 with stage I lung adenocarcinoma. The material sequenced was peripheral blood, taken before any cancer treatment. The CDR3 nucleotides are TGTGCCAGCTCCCCCTCGCGGACGGATTTCACCGGGGAGCTGTTTTTT. Protein product: CASSPSRTDFTGELFF.